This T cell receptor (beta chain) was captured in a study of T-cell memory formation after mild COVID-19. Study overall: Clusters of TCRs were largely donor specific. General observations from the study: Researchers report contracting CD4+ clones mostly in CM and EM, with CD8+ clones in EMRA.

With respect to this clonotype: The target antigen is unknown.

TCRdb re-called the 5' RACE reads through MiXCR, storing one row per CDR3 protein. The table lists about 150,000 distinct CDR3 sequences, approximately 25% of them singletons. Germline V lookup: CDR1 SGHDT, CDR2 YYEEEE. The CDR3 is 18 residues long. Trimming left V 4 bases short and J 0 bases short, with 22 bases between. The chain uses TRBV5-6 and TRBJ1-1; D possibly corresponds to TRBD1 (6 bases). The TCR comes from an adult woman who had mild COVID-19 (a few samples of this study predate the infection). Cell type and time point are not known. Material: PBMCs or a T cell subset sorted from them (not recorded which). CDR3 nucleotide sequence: TGTGCCAGCAGCCTACCAAACCTCATGACAGGAGTGAACACTGAAGCTTTCTTT. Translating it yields CASSLPNLMTGVNTEAFF. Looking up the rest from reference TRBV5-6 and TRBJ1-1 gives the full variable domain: DAGVTQSPTHLIKTRGQQVTLRCSPKSGHDTVSWYQQALGQGPQFIFQYYEEEERQRGNFPDRFSGHQFPNYSSELNVNALLLGDSALYLCASSLPNLMTGVNTEAFFGQGTRLTVV.